This T cell receptor (beta chain) derives from a study of CD8 T cells in Susac syndrome. An amount of RNA that ranged from roughly 0.45 to 1 ug was reverse transcribed with random hexamers. Each CDR3 protein is one row after TCRdb ran MiXCR on the immunoSEQ multiplex PCR reads. The table has hundreds of thousands of distinct CDR3 sequences, about 95% seen once. Germline assignment: CDR1 GTSNPN and CDR2 SVGIG (reference sequence). V shed 0 bases and J shed 4 bases, with 9 bases lying between them. There are 13 residues in the CDR3. Negative isolation yielded CD8+ and CD4+ T cells; FACS enriched TEMRA cells.

The V and J genes are TRBV30 and TRBJ1-1, with D uncertain. Input material: CD4+ T cells from PBMCs. The receptor's source is a human donor with Susac syndrome. CDR3 nucleotide sequence: TGTGCCTGGAGTGTACTCCGGGGCACTGAAGCTTTCTTT. This gives the protein CAWSVLRGTEAFF.